This T cell receptor beta chain comes out of a study of T cell repertoires in cytomegalovirus infection. Findings and limits, study-wide: Totalled public TCR beta family frequency picked out people who carried CMV plus the relevant HLA.

This CDR3 contains 13 residues. Germline V gives CDR1 SEHNR, CDR2 FQNEAQ (reference sequence). V shed 2 bases and J shed 5 bases, with 9 bases lying between them. TCRdb processed the reads anew with MiXCR; each CDR3 protein has one entry. The sample records some 940,000 distinct CDR3 sequences, around 32% being singletons. This clonotype was picked up a small number of times. The target antigen is unknown. The sample was cultured CD8+ T cells from PBMCs, taken from culture after CMV antigen stimulation. The rearrangement uses TRBV7-9 and TRBJ1-2; D unresolved. The TCR originated in a human donor in good health (CMV status not recorded). Some clones in this sample may be carry-over from other donors' samples. The CDR3 sequence is CASSLPPQYGYTF. CDR3 DNA sequence: TGTGCCAGCAGCTTACCCCCCCAGTATGGCTACACCTTC. Variable domain in full (rest from reference TRBV7-9 and TRBJ1-2): DTGVSQNPRHKITKRGQNVTFRCDPISEHNRLYWYRQTLGQGPEFLTYFQNEAQLEKSRLLSDRFSAERPKGSFSTLEIQRTEQGDSAMYLCASSLPPQYGYTFGSGTRLTVV.